The following is a T cell receptor (beta chain) sequence with its context. These data belong to a study of blood T cells in healthy people across ages. Researchers report isolating at least 7 million PBMCs per sample. Total RNA extracted from each sample amounted to at least 6 micrograms. The CDR3 has 15 amino acids. Between the trimmed V and J ends, which lost 5 bases and 2 bases, there was a span of 16 bases. CDR1 and CDR2 (germline): MGHRA, YSYEKL. A second PCR, run for about 6 to 11 cycles, used a sample-barcoded 5' primer plus a J-beta primer mix. Via MiXCR, TCRdb re-called the 5' RACE reads, giving one row per CDR3 protein. The data contain about 1.4 million distinct CDR3 sequences, 59% of them singletons.

The source material was blood. V usage is TRBV4-1 and J usage is TRBJ2-7; the D gene could be TRBD1 or TRBD2 (5 bases each). The sequence was collected from a man aged 18 to 30 in good health. The CDR3 bases are TGCGCCAGCAGCAGGTCCGGGGCCTCACCCTACGAGCAGTACTTC. As protein: CASSRSGASPYEQYF.